This T cell receptor (beta chain) is drawn from a study of immune evolution from preneoplasia to lung adenocarcinoma (dated by TCRdb to the early 2020s). With regard to the full study: The study used immune gene expression, TCR sequencing and multiplex immunofluorescence to profile the immune contexture of lung adenocarcinoma precursors and invasive adenocarcinoma. Resected precursor lesions (AAH, AIS, MIA) and invasive adenocarcinomas were each compared against paired morphologically normal lung tissue. Sample size was determined by specimen availability and not by a prior power calculation. The immune data were integrated with whole exome sequencing and methylation data obtained from the same cohort of nodules. A total of some 55 patients with pulmonary nodules who underwent surgical resection were included in the overall cohort. A total of 40 to 60 patients contributed TCR sequencing data. According to the study, over a hundred samples were used for TCR sequencing. Class I HLA alleles were inferred from exome data with POLYSOLVER, and allele-specific HLA loss was detected with LOHHLA.

The full study reports these points: Normal lung had the highest top T cell clone frequencies, and these frequencies appeared to fall progressively from AAH through AIS, MIA and invasive adenocarcinoma. Because all patients were from Japan and China, applicability to Western populations was uncertain. Findings were based on association rather than direct causation; larger cohorts with long-term follow-up and longitudinal biopsies were deemed needed. Clonality was highest in normal lung, while later-stage lesions appeared to show lower clonality but higher T cell density and diversity.

V sheds 3 bases and J sheds 7 bases, leaving 16 bases between their ends. Measured from the cysteine to the phenylalanine, the CDR3 is 15 residues long. Only the CDR3 DNA is retained, 45 bases long and in frame from the first base. The germline V gene (reference sequence) yields SEHNR for CDR1 and FQNEAQ for CDR2. Remarks on this clone: Its target antigen remains unknown. Qualities for individual bases were not recorded, and no much larger clone is one base off.

Resection was performed on patients in Japan or China between about 2013 and 2018. The histologic diagnosis of each case was independently confirmed on H&E slides by two lung cancer pathologists. The AllPrep DNA/RNA FFPE Kit was used to isolate DNA from FFPE tissue. TCR beta CDR3 regions were sequenced from DNA using the immunoSEQ hsTCRbeta Kit. Per the source publication's procedure: TCR sequencing data were analysed with the ImmunoSEQ Analyzer. T cell clonality was defined as 1 minus Pielou's evenness computed on productive rearrangements. To measure T cell diversity, the inverse Simpson index was applied to productive templates. T cell density was expressed as TCR beta template counts normalized to usable DNA, with usable DNA estimated by amplifying and sequencing housekeeping genes. Two-sided Kruskal-Wallis tests were used to compare TCR metrics between histologic stages. TCRdb retrieved this table from immuneACCESS and kept in-frame rearrangements only. Not all clones are present; in checked studies, unresolved V genes account for under half, and no reason is known for the remainder. That table gives V, J and clone size, and the DNA gave D and trimming. The sample table lists several thousand clones, around 82% of them with a count of one. In total, the top ten clones hold approximately 6% of the sample.

The sample taken for sequencing was FFPE adjacent normal lung tissue. The chain uses TRBV7-9 and TRBJ2-1, with an unclear D gene assignment. This clonotype was obtained from a person aged 60-80 years with lung adenocarcinoma. At the DNA level, the sequence is TGTGCCAGCAGCTTTGTACAGATCCGGTCTAATGAGCAGTTCTTC. This yields the protein CASSFVQIRSNEQFF.